These T cell receptor beta chains were read from a single sample in a study of cytotoxic CD8 clonotypes in ibrutinib-treated CLL. This table comes from immunoSEQ multiplex PCR, and its TCRdb copy is limited to in-frame clones, with some not included. The sample consists of about 17,000 clones, 70% to 90% of them appearing once. The sequenced sample was PBMCs, obtained before ibrutinib treatment. The receptors come from a human donor with chronic lymphocytic leukemia. Each CDR3 is given with its conserved first and last residue. A D gene is named only where the DNA matches it firmly. Expanded clones get a size class; other rows say once, few or many, or leave the size out.

TRBJ2-3 | TRBV28 | 13 | . | . | TGTGCCAGCAGTCCCCTGCGGAGGGATACGCAGTATTTT | CASSPLRRDTQYF
TRBJ2-6 | TRBV25-1 | 13 | . | . | TGTGCCAGCGGCCCAGGCGGGGCCAACGTCCTGACTTTC | CASGPGGANVLTF
TRBJ2-4 | TRBV21-1 | 16 | . | once | TGTGCCAGCAGCAGACCACCGGGACAGGGATCAAACATTCAGTACTTC | CASSRPPGQGSNIQYF
TRBJ1-6 | TRBV7-2 | 14 | . | . | TGTGCCAGCAGCTTTGGAGGGGAGAGCTCACCCCTCCACTTT | CASSFGGESSPLHF
TRBJ1-2 | TRBV7-9 | 12 | . | few | TGTGCCGTTGAAACAACCCACTATGGCTACACCTTC | CAVETTHYGYTF
TRBJ1-1 | TRBV11-2 | 15 | . | . | TGTGCCAGCAGCACCCCGACAGTCTATGACACTGAAGCTTTCTTT | CASSTPTVYDTEAFF
TRBJ2-3 | TRBV7-3 | 11 | . | . | TGTGCCAGCAGCTCCGGAGAGACGCAGTATTTT | CASSSGETQYF
TRBJ2-1 | TRBV18 | 15 | . | . | TGTGCCAGCTCACCAACCGGGGTTGGGGACAATGAGCAGTTCTTC | CASSPTGVGDNEQFF
TRBJ2-7 | TRBV14 | 15 | . | . | TGTGCCAGCAGCCAAGAGGCACTCCCAACCTACGAGCAGTACTTC | CASSQEALPTYEQYF
TRBJ1-2 | TRBV18 | 12 | . | . | TGTGCCAGCTCACCACTAGGCGGCGGCTACACCTTC | CASSPLGGGYTF
TRBJ2-5 | TRBV14 | 16 | . | once | TGTGCCAGCAGCCAAGTCGGGGCAGCAAAACAAGAGACCCAGTACTTC | CASSQVGAAKQETQYF
TRBJ1-1 | TRBV9 | 14 | . | . | TGTGCCAGCAGCGTAGTCAAGGGGAAGGGTGAAGCTTTCTTT | CASSVVKGKGEAFF
TRBJ2-7 | TRBV28 | 14 | TRBD2 | once | TGTGCCAGCGGACTACGGGGGGGCCCCTACGAGCAGTACTTC | CASGLRGGPYEQYF
TRBJ2-3 | TRBV7-3 | 15 | TRBD2 | . | TGTGCCAGCAGCTCCCACCTTAGCGGGATAGATACGCAGTATTTT | CASSSHLSGIDTQYF
TRBJ1-2 | TRBV5-1 | 13 | TRBD1 | . | TGCGCCAGCGGAACAGGGGTTGTCTATGGCTACACCTTC | CASGTGVVYGYTF
TRBJ2-3 | TRBV18 | 12 | . | . | TGTGCCAGCTCACCCTCAGGCGATACGCAGTATTTT | CASSPSGDTQYF
TRBJ1-4 | TRBV28 | 16 | TRBD1 | . | TGTGCCAGCAGACCGGGACAGGGGATCCCGAATGAAAAACTGTTTTTT | CASRPGQGIPNEKLFF
TRBJ2-1 | TRBV6-5 | 15 | TRBD1 | . | TGTGCCAGCAGCCTGGACAGGGGGCTAAGGAATGAGCAGTTCTTC | CASSLDRGLRNEQFF